The 20 T cell receptor beta chains below come from one sample, sequenced in a study of glioma-infiltrating T cells after dendritic cell vaccination. Method: immunoSEQ multiplex PCR; TCRdb's copy keeps in-frame clones and lacks some. The sample records about 73,000 clones, roughly 87% being singletons. The sequences come from blood, collected before dendritic cell vaccination. The source of these receptors is a human donor with glioblastoma.

This chain uses TRBV5-1 with TRBJ1-2, with D unresolved. Trimming left V 0 bases short and J 5 bases short, with 11 bases between. The germline gives CDR1 SGHRS, CDR2 YFSETQ. This CDR3 is 14 amino acids long. The CDR3 here is CASSLGDKPYGYTF. CDR3 DNA: TGCGCCAGCAGCTTGGGAGACAAACCGTATGGCTACACCTTC.

The chain is built from TRBV18 and TRBJ1-1; 7 bases align to TRBD1. The CDR3 has 15 amino acids. V was clipped by 0 bases and J by 5 bases; unmatched bases: 6. Germline V gene data show CDR1 as KGHSH and CDR2 as LQKENI. For the CDR3, the DNA is TGTGCCAGCTCACCACCTACGGCAGGGGGAACTGAAGCTTTCTTT. As protein: CASSPPTAGGTEAFF.

The chain joins TRBV10-2 to TRBJ2-5; 8 nucleotides agree with TRBD1. CDR1 is WSHSY and CDR2 is SAAADI in the germline V gene. The CDR3 is 14 amino acids. J gave up 1 base and V 7 bases, and 5 bases lay outside the gene matches. The CDR3 sequence: CASNRQGAQETQYF. The CDR3 DNA sequence: TGCGCCAGCAACCGGCAGGGGGCCCAAGAGACCCAGTACTTC.

The chain combines TRBV28 with TRBJ2-1; D is perhaps TRBD2 (5 bases). Germline loops: CDR1 MDHEN, CDR2 SYDVKM. V gave up 5 bases and J gave up 5 bases, with 7 bases separating them. The CDR3 is made up of 12 amino acids. The CDR3 is CASSRDNNEQFF. Written as DNA, the CDR3 is TGTGCCAGCAGTCGGGATAACAATGAGCAGTTCTTC.

This clone was observed a handful of times. The CDR3 spells CAISTSSYEQYF. The CDR3 region has the DNA TGTGCCATCAGTACCAGCTCCTACGAGCAGTACTTC. The chain recombines TRBV10-3 with TRBJ2-7; D unresolved. Germline CDR1 is ENHRY and CDR2 is SYGVKD. Trimming cost V 5 bases and J 0 bases, with 5 bases left between them. The CDR3 is 12 residues long.

V and J are TRBV6-5 and TRBJ1-5, with TRBD1 matching 7 bases. CDR3 length: 14 amino acids. V shed 3 bases, J shed 5 bases, and the junction held 4 bases outside the gene matches. Germline assignment: CDR1 MNHEY and CDR2 SVGAGI. The CDR3 DNA follows: TGTGCCAGCAGTTATAGAACAGGGGATCAGCCCCAGCATTTT. Translation: CASSYRTGDQPQHF.

The genes are TRBV28 and TRBJ1-5, with TRBD1 matching over 10 bases. V lost 5 bases, J lost 7 bases, and 8 bases stayed unmatched. This CDR3 spans 15 amino acids. Germline V gives CDR1 MDHEN, CDR2 SYDVKM. This chain's CDR3 is CASSPWTGGRQPQHF. As DNA, the CDR3 is TGTGCCAGCAGTCCCTGGACAGGGGGAAGGCAGCCCCAGCATTTT.

The rearrangement joins TRBV6-1 to TRBJ1-3; D unclear. V dropped 0 bases and J dropped 4 bases, with 4 bases sitting between them. Germline loops: CDR1 MNHNS, CDR2 SASEGT. CDR3 length: 13 residues. CDR3 in DNA: TGTGCCAGCAGTGAAGCGGCCGGAAACACCATATATTTT. Amino acids: CASSEAAGNTIYF.

The chain combines TRBV5-1 with TRBJ1-1; 7 positions agree with TRBD1. Germline trimming cut 4 bases from V and 4 bases from J; bases unmatched to any gene: 7. The CDR3 has 14 residues. Germline assignment: CDR1 SGHRS and CDR2 YFSETQ. The CDR3 spells CASSPQGLGTEAFF. The CDR3 coding sequence is TGCGCCAGCAGCCCACAGGGGTTAGGCACTGAAGCTTTCTTT.

The chain couples TRBV5-1 to TRBJ2-5, with a possible D match to TRBD1 (6 bases). V dropped 2 bases and J dropped 2 bases, with 10 bases sitting between them. The germline V gene encodes CDR1 SGHRS and CDR2 YFSETQ. This CDR3 is built from 14 residues. CDR3 coding DNA: TGCGCCAGCAGCTTACAGGGAATACAAGAGACCCAGTACTTC. Translation: CASSLQGIQETQYF.

The rearrangement links TRBV18 to TRBJ1-1; weak D call: TRBD1 (5 bases). Trimming stripped 5 bases from V and 0 bases from J, with 13 bases between. Per the germline V gene, CDR1 is KGHSH and CDR2 is LQKENI. The CDR3 is 15 amino acids. The CDR3 is CASSGANKLNTEAFF. CDR3 nucleotide sequence: TGTGCCAGCTCAGGGGCTAACAAGCTGAACACTGAAGCTTTCTTT. Filled out from reference TRBV18 and TRBJ1-1, the complete variable domain reads NAGVMQNPRHLVRRRGQEARLRCSPMKGHSHVYWYRQLPEEGLKFMVYLQKENIIDESGMPKERFSAEFPKEGPSILRIQQVVRGDSAAYFCASSGANKLNTEAFFGQGTRLTVV.

This chain uses TRBV19 with TRBJ2-7; TRBD2 is a possible D gene (7 bases). Germline V gene lookup returns CDR1 LNHDA and CDR2 SQIVND (reference sequence). V lost 9 bases to trimming and J lost 7 bases, with 22 bases between them. The CDR3 consists of 14 residues. The chain's CDR3 is CASPGGGSIREQYV. The CDR3 DNA is TGTGCCAGCCCGGGGGGCGGGAGCATAAGGGAGCAGTACGTC.

This chain joins TRBV18 and TRBJ2-1, with TRBD2 matching over 8 bases. J gave up 8 bases and V 3 bases, and 12 bases lay outside the gene matches. Germline-derived CDR1 and CDR2 are KGHSH and LQKENI. This CDR3 is 16 amino acids long. This CDR3 is CASSPPTGGLLDEQFF. The CDR3 DNA is TGTGCCAGCTCACCCCCGACGGGGGGGCTCCTTGATGAGCAGTTCTTC.

V gene TRBV14 combines with J gene TRBJ1-2, with D possibly TRBD1 on 6 matching bases. Trimming took off 5 bases at V and 4 bases at J, with 11 bases between the two ends. The V gene's germline CDR1 is SGHDN and CDR2 FVKESK. The CDR3 length is 13 residues. The CDR3 region has the DNA TGTGCCAGCAGCAAGGTACAGGGCTATGGCTACACCTTC. Residues: CASSKVQGYGYTF.

Concerning this clone: The sample holds other DNA sequences that translate to the same CDR3. The chain employs TRBV5-1 and TRBJ1-5, with D unresolved. The germline gives CDR1 SGHRS, CDR2 YFSETQ. The CDR3 has 14 residues. V shed 1 base and J shed 2 bases, with 7 bases lying between them. The CDR3 here is CASSLSGGNQPQHF. CDR3 sequence (DNA): TGCGCCAGCAGCTTGTCGGGAGGCAATCAGCCCCAGCATTTT.

The chain carries TRBV7-8 and TRBJ2-2; TRBD2 might be the D (5 bases). Trimming cost V 7 bases and J 4 bases, with 10 bases left between them. This CDR3 comprises 13 residues. Germline-derived CDR1 and CDR2 are SGHVS and FQNEAQ. This CDR3 is CASTYGVTGELFF. CDR3 nucleotides: TGTGCCAGCACCTACGGGGTCACCGGGGAGCTGTTTTTT.

The rearrangement links TRBV10-3 to TRBJ1-5; 7 nucleotides line up with TRBD1. The CDR3 totals 15 residues. Germline CDR1 reads ENHRY; CDR2 reads SYGVKD. Trimming cost V 6 bases and J 11 bases; bases outside gene matches: 16. The CDR3 DNA follows: TGTGCCATCAGATCTCGGGACAGCCCATATGGGACCCAGCATTTT. This sequence encodes CAIRSRDSPYGTQHF.

This clone has only one observation. This chain connects TRBV19 to TRBJ2-3; TRBD2 agrees at 10 bases. The CDR3 has 16 residues. Germline CDR1 and CDR2: LNHDA and SQIVND (reference sequence). The J segment lost 2 bases and the V segment lost 6 bases, leaving 8 bases of the junction unmatched. For the CDR3, the DNA is TGTGCCAGTAGGACCAGCGGGGGGGGAGTCACAGATACGCAGTATTTT. Encoded protein: CASRTSGGGVTDTQYF.

The gene calls are TRBV7-8 and TRBJ2-7; 7 nucleotides agree with TRBD1. Germline assignment: CDR1 SGHVS and CDR2 FQNEAQ. The trim removed 2 bases at V and 4 bases at J, leaving 14 bases unmatched. The CDR3 has 17 residues. This chain's CDR3 is CASSLKWGTEGSYEQYV. CDR3 nucleotide sequence: TGTGCCAGCAGCTTAAAGTGGGGGACAGAAGGGAGTTACGAGCAGTACGTC.

The V call is TRBV4-2, the J call TRBJ2-7; TRBD1 agrees at 8 bases. CDR3 length: 16 residues. J gave up 5 bases and V 1 base, and 10 bases lay outside the gene matches. Germline CDR1 is LGHNA and CDR2 is YNFKEQ. For the CDR3, the DNA is TGTGCCAGCAGCCAAGGTAGAGTGGACAGGGACGACGAGCAGTACTTC. Translating gives CASSQGRVDRDDEQYF.